The 30 T cell receptor beta chains presented below share a single source sample, sequenced in a study of T cells expressing NK-cell markers. TCRdb re-called the 5' RACE reads, yielding one record per CDR3 amino acid sequence without DNA. Its listing shows more than 90,000 distinct CDR3 sequences. The sequenced sample was blood T cells: a sorted CD56 or NKG2C T cell subset, CD4+ or CD8+ T cells, or bulk PBMC T cells (not recorded which). These receptors were taken from a woman between 18 and 70 years old in good health.

V and J are TRBV5-6 and TRBJ1-2. CDR1 SGHDT and CDR2 YYEEEE come from the germline V gene. The CDR3 totals 12 residues. CDR3 loop: CASSLAIYGYTF.

The chain recombines TRBV15 with TRBJ2-7. The CDR3 sequence is 13 residues long. CDR1 is LNHNV, CDR2 YYDKDF, per germline (reference sequence). CDR3 amino acids: CATSSGEAYEQYF.

The chain is built from TRBV30 and TRBJ1-5; TCRdb's D call of TRBD1 is untestable without DNA. Germline lookup yields CDR1 GTSNPN and CDR2 SVGIG (reference sequence). This CDR3 is 15 amino acids long. The CDR3 spells CAWSEGGPKMQPQHF.

The rearrangement joins TRBV3-1 to TRBJ2-3; TCRdb gives TRBD2 as the D gene, but with no DNA this cannot be confirmed. CDR3 length equals 18 residues. From germline, CDR1 is LGHDT and CDR2 YNNKEL (reference sequence). The CDR3 loop reads CASRGAGTSGESTDTQYF.

This chain connects TRBV12-3 or TRBV12-4 to TRBJ2-3; TCRdb's assignment of TRBD2 cannot be checked, as there is no DNA. The CDR3 is made up of 15 amino acids. The CDR3 sequence is CASTTAGGSTDTQYF.

The chain uses TRBV12-3 or TRBV12-4 and TRBJ2-3; TCRdb returns TRBD2, unconfirmable since there is no DNA. The CDR3 contains 16 residues. The CDR3 protein is CASSHLGTPSTDTQYF.

V gene TRBV5-1 combines with J gene TRBJ2-7; without DNA, the TCRdb call of TRBD1 cannot be checked. The CDR3 is made up of 15 amino acids. CDR1 is SGHRS, CDR2 YFSETQ, per germline. Here the CDR3 reads CASSPGRQGSYEQYF.

The V gene is TRBV20-1, the J gene TRBJ1-5; as DNA is missing, the TRBD1 call by TCRdb cannot be tested. Per germline, CDR1 DFQATT and CDR2 SNEGSKA (reference sequence). This CDR3 has 13 amino acids. The CDR3 loop is CSAPQGSGQPQHF.

The chain is built from TRBV10-2 and TRBJ2-1; the TCRdb D gene call, TRBD1, has no DNA to confirm it. CDR3 length: 11 residues. Germline CDR1 reads WSHSY; CDR2 reads SAAADI. The CDR3 reads CASSGPLQEFF.

The CDR3 spells CSARDRGTTGELFF. The chain combines TRBV20-1 with TRBJ2-2; the D call of TRBD1 rests on TCRdb alone, since no DNA is present to check it. Germline V gives CDR1 DFQATT, CDR2 SNEGSKA (reference sequence). The CDR3 loop spans 14 amino acids.

V and J are TRBV20-1 and TRBJ2-1; TCRdb indicates TRBD2, and absent DNA this call remains unverified. The CDR3 totals 13 residues. Germline V gene data show CDR1 as DFQATT and CDR2 as SNEGSKA (reference sequence). The CDR3 loop reads CSAPTSGSWEQFF.

CDR3 region: CATDHPVGAGVVDTQYF. The chain couples TRBV12-3 or TRBV12-4 to TRBJ2-3; there is no DNA to check the TCRdb D call of TRBD1. The CDR3 is made up of 17 amino acids.

This sequence joins TRBV28 and TRBJ1-1; absent DNA, TCRdb's TRBD1 call cannot be checked. The CDR3 spans 14 residues. Germline CDR1 MDHEN, CDR2 SYDVKM. The CDR3 sequence is CASHRGSWSTEAFF.

This chain uses TRBV20-1 with TRBJ1-1; there is no DNA to check the TCRdb D call of TRBD1. Germline-derived CDR1 and CDR2 are DFQATT and SNEGSKA (reference sequence). The CDR3 is 14 residues long. CDR3 in amino acids: CSARGGASGTEAFF.

Here the CDR3 reads CASSEHGTSGRADDWKNIQYF. V and J are TRBV2 and TRBJ2-4; TCRdb lists TRBD2, though no DNA is available to test this call. This CDR3 is 21 amino acids long. Germline CDR1 reads SNHLY; CDR2 reads FYNNEI.

The rearrangement uses TRBV12-3 or TRBV12-4 and TRBJ2-1; TCRdb proposes TRBD1, but this gene call is untestable without DNA. CDR3 length: 15 residues. The CDR3 loop reads CASSPSGSPGDEQFF.

V and J are TRBV6-5 and TRBJ2-1; with no DNA, the TCRdb D assignment of TRBD1 cannot be verified. Germline CDR1 reads MNHEY; CDR2 reads SVGAGI. The CDR3 has 15 residues. The CDR3 sequence: CASSYLDREYNEQFF.

The V call is TRBV7-3, the J call TRBJ1-1. The germline V gene has CDR1 SGHTA and CDR2 FQGTGA. This CDR3 is 14 amino acids long. CDR3: CASGVAGGNTEAFF.

J is TRBJ1-1 and V is TRBV6-2 or TRBV6-3; TCRdb calls TRBD1, which cannot be checked without DNA. Looked up from germline, CDR1 is MNHEY and CDR2 is SVGEGT. This CDR3 comprises 16 residues. The chain's CDR3 is CASSYLSGGDRGEAFF.

The chain employs TRBV3-1 and TRBJ2-5; TCRdb outputs TRBD1, but without DNA this stays unchecked. This CDR3 is built from 12 residues. CDR1 is LGHDT and CDR2 is YNNKEL in the germline V gene (reference sequence). The CDR3 loop reads CASRGIQETQYF.

The chain links TRBV5-1 to TRBJ1-2; TCRdb lists TRBD1, though no DNA is available to test this call. The CDR3 is made up of 17 amino acids. CDR1 and CDR2 (germline): SGHRS, YFSETQ. The CDR3 spells CASSLGTSGTGGDGYTF.

This chain links TRBV7-2 with TRBJ2-3. Germline CDR1 reads SGHTA; CDR2 reads FQGNSA. CDR3 size: 16 residues. The CDR3 here is CASSLALSVFTDTQYF.

The chain is built from TRBV27 and TRBJ2-7; TCRdb's D call of TRBD1 is untestable without DNA. The CDR3 length is 13 residues. Germline assignment: CDR1 MNHEY and CDR2 SMNVEV (reference sequence). The CDR3: CASSYTGTYEQYF.

This chain uses TRBV6-2 or TRBV6-3 with TRBJ1-2. Germline V gene data show CDR1 as MNHEY and CDR2 as SVGEGT. The CDR3 consists of 13 residues. CDR3 in amino acids: CASSGGDAYGYTF.

The chain combines TRBV29-1 with TRBJ2-3; TCRdb returns TRBD2, unconfirmable since there is no DNA. In germline, CDR1 is SQVTM, CDR2 ANQGSEA. This CDR3 is built from 14 residues. The CDR3 spells CSVVLARGTDTQYF.

The CDR3 loop reads CSVRPAGELYTDTQYF. The chain joins TRBV29-1 to TRBJ2-3; there is no DNA to check the TCRdb D call of TRBD2. Germline V lookup: CDR1 SQVTM, CDR2 ANQGSEA. The CDR3 consists of 16 residues.

The chain has TRBV28 and TRBJ2-7; TCRdb outputs TRBD1, but without DNA this stays unchecked. CDR1 MDHEN and CDR2 SYDVKM come from the germline V gene. The CDR3 sequence is 13 residues long. CDR3 region: CASTVQGRDEQYF.

The chain couples TRBV29-1 to TRBJ2-7. The CDR3 extends over 12 amino acids. Per germline, CDR1 SQVTM and CDR2 ANQGSEA. CDR3 sequence: CSVEDVGYEQYF.

This sequence joins TRBV2 and TRBJ1-6; as DNA is missing, the TRBD1 call by TCRdb cannot be tested. CDR3 length: 12 amino acids. Germline-derived CDR1 and CDR2 are SNHLY and FYNNEI. CDR3 protein: CARGGHNSPLHF.

The chain combines TRBV7-3 with TRBJ2-3; TCRdb gives TRBD1 as the D gene, but with no DNA this cannot be confirmed. The germline CDR1 and CDR2 sequences are SGHTA and FQGTGA. This CDR3 is 16 amino acids long. The CDR3 here is CASSHGTGGRADTQYF.